The TCR beta chain under discussion was sequenced for a study of CD8+CD57+ T cells in acquired aplastic anemia. As for the study in general: Isolated CD4+ and CD8+ cells, once sorted, yielded DNA averaging about 3 ug.

TCR beta VDJ and CDR3 were profiled, and genomic DNA was the template. TCRdb reprocessed the reads with MiXCR, giving one entry per CDR3 protein. The profile covers fewer than 200,000 distinct CDR3 sequences, with over 55% appearing a single time and roughly half taken by the ten largest. Germline CDR1 reads SGHDT; CDR2 reads YYEEEE. Trimming removed 1 base from V and 6 bases from J, with 6 bases in between. CDR3 length: 12 residues. Findings and limits, study-wide: A significant difference in CD8+ Simpson's diversity between patients and controls was not found.

Selection for sequencing was limited to patients who had shown CD8+CD57+ cell expansion by flow cytometry. The patients all had a severe acquired aplastic anemia diagnosis. Remarks on this clonotype: Its antigen is unknown.

This TCR was sampled from a human donor with aplastic anemia. The V gene is TRBV5-6, the J gene TRBJ2-3, with D hard to call. Sequencing was carried out using sorted CD4+, CD8+, or CD8+CD57+ T cells (not recorded which) from PBMCs. CDR3 protein: CASSLPPDTQYF. CDR3 bases: TGTGCCAGCAGCTTGCCTCCGGATACGCAGTATTTT.